What follows are 8 T cell receptor beta chains derived from one specimen sequenced in a study of shared clonotypes between healthy human individuals. Measured with immunoSEQ multiplex PCR; TCRdb has only the in-frame clones, and not every one. The profile shows around 2,000,000 clones, about 95% of them singletons. Naive CD8 populations comprised CD45RO-negative cells positively selected for CCR7, excluding terminally differentiated effector memory CD45RA+ cells. The sequenced sample was naive CD8+ T cells sorted from blood. The receptors here all came from a young man in good health.

The chain links TRBV4-1 to TRBJ2-3; TRBD2 matches at 14 bases. J lost 5 bases, V lost 1 base, and 5 bases had no gene match. The CDR3 has 17 residues. Germline CDR1 and CDR2: MGHRA and YSYEKL. For the CDR3, the DNA is TGCGCCAGCAGCCAAGTCCCAGGACTAGCGGGGGGAGATACGCAGTATTTT. Residues: CASSQVPGLAGGDTQYF.

J is TRBJ2-3 and V is TRBV19; D gene ambiguous. This CDR3 has 13 residues. Germline CDR1 LNHDA, CDR2 SQIVND (reference sequence). The germline V and J ends were trimmed by 5 bases and 2 bases, with 8 bases remaining between them. The CDR3 sequence: CASSPRLTDTQYF. CDR3 bases: TGTGCCAGTAGTCCACGTCTCACAGATACGCAGTATTTT.

In DNA, the CDR3 is TGTGCCAGCAGTGAAGGGGACAGGGTAGGCTATGGCTACACCTTC. Amino acid sequence: CASSEGDRVGYGYTF. The chain uses TRBV2 and TRBJ1-2, with TRBD1 identical over 9 bases. The V segment lost 1 base and the J segment 4 bases; nucleotides outside the gene matches: 4. Germline V gene data show CDR1 as SNHLY and CDR2 as FYNNEI. This CDR3 region has 15 residues.

The genes are TRBV9 and TRBJ2-3; either TRBD1 or TRBD2 may fit D (6 bases each). Germline V gene data show CDR1 as SGDLS and CDR2 as YYNGEE. The CDR3 is 15 amino acids. V dropped 4 bases and J dropped 6 bases, with 18 bases sitting between them. CDR3 coding DNA: TGTGCCAGCAGCACTGAGACCGGGGGCTTCGATACGCAGTATTTT. Its protein product is CASSTETGGFDTQYF.

This clone was observed once. This chain connects TRBV6-5 to TRBJ2-7; TRBD2 matches at 7 bases. The germline CDR1 and CDR2 sequences are MNHEY and SVGAGI. The CDR3 runs to 14 residues. Trimming took 5 bases from V and 2 from J; bases not matched to a gene: 6. CDR3 amino acids: CASSPPRGAYEQYF. The CDR3 nucleotides read TGTGCCAGCAGTCCCCCTCGGGGGGCCTACGAGCAGTACTTC.

The chain is built from TRBV13 and TRBJ2-1; D is tentatively TRBD1 or TRBD2 (5 bases each). The CDR3 runs to 14 residues. Trimming left V 2 bases short and J 10 bases short, with 15 bases between. Germline V gene sequence: CDR1 PRHDT, CDR2 FYEKMQ (reference sequence). The DNA for the CDR3 is TGTGCCAGCAGCTTACGGGGTACTCACAGGGAGCAGTTCTTC. Amino acid sequence: CASSLRGTHREQFF.

J is TRBJ2-7 and V is TRBV5-1, with unresolved D. Between the trimmed V and J ends, which lost 1 base and 0 bases, there was a span of 11 bases. The CDR3 length is 15 residues. The V gene's germline CDR1 is SGHRS and CDR2 YFSETQ. CDR3 protein: CASSLTLGRSYEQYF. The DNA for the CDR3 is TGCGCCAGCAGCTTGACGTTAGGGCGCTCCTACGAGCAGTACTTC.

In the case of this clone: Other nucleotide sequences in the sample specify the same CDR3. V gene TRBV9 combines with J gene TRBJ2-7, with 10 bases matching TRBD1. CDR1 SGDLS and CDR2 YYNGEE come from the germline V gene. This CDR3 contains 15 residues. V trimming: 2 bases; J trimming: 1 base; junction bases outside the gene matches: 3. CDR3 nucleotide sequence: TGTGCCAGCAGCGTTGGGGGACAGGGGTCCTACGAGCAGTACTTC. This codes for CASSVGGQGSYEQYF.